This T cell receptor (beta chain) originates from a study of identical twins. From germline, CDR1 is LGHDT and CDR2 YNNKEL (reference sequence). V lost 0 bases, J lost 5 bases, and 11 bases lay in between. The CDR3 runs 15 residues. This clonotype has a handful of counts. The donor group consisted entirely of healthy Caucasians. TCRdb re-called the 5' RACE reads through MiXCR, storing one row per CDR3 protein. The table shows about 890,000 distinct CDR3 sequences, with 12% occurring only once. These data also formed part of another study, on yellow fever vaccine responses in identical twins.

The receptor comes from a woman between 18 and 30 years old in good health. Sequenced: PBMCs. V and J are TRBV3-1 and TRBJ2-1; perhaps TRBD2 as D (6 bases). CDR3 DNA sequence: TGTGCCAGCAGCCAAGATCCTAGCGCCCACAATGAGCAGTTCTTC. It is translated as CASSQDPSAHNEQFF.